This T cell receptor beta chain derives from a study of response to subunit inactivated influenza vaccine. TCRdb re-called the RT-PCR reads with MiXCR, one entry per CDR3 protein. The table has under 200,000 distinct CDR3 sequences, approximately 12% seen once. The CDR3 sequence is 13 residues long. CDR1 and CDR2 from the germline V gene are MDHEN and SYDVKM. Trimming left V 5 bases short and J 2 bases short, with 8 bases between. This sample was shared with a second study, whose subject was T cells expressing NK-cell markers. From that study: Template switching by 5'RACE with UMIs generated the TCR beta cDNA. Beta-chain profiling covered CD3+CD56+NKG2C+, CD3+CD56+NKG2C- and CD3+CD56-NKG2C+ sorted subsets. HCMV seropositivity characterized seven of the eight sequenced donors, and seronegativity one. Restriction of sorting to alpha-beta TCR T cells was accomplished in several experiments using an anti-gamma-delta TCR antibody. Of CD8+ T cells, 1.0-7.0% belonged to dominant NKG2C+ clonotypes in roughly 6 donors.

The source was CD8+ T cells sorted from PBMCs, collected about 13 days after vaccination. This receptor was identified in a middle-aged man who received an inactivated influenza vaccine. The chain is built from TRBV28 and TRBJ2-3, with D unclear. CDR3 in DNA: TGTGCCAGCAGTGGGCAGATCACAGATACGCAGTATTTT. This translates into CASSGQITDTQYF. The variable domain in full, completed from reference TRBV28 and TRBJ2-3, reads DVKVTQSSRYLVKRTGEKVFLECVQDMDHENMFWYRQDPGLGLRLIYFSYDVKMKEKGDIPEGYSVSREKKERFSLILESASTNQTSMYLCASSGQITDTQYFGPGTRLTVL.